This T cell receptor beta chain derives from a study of blood T cell repertoires in COVID-19. Looking at the study overall: Specimens from acute and convalescent COVID-19 originated in the United States, Italy and Spain. T cells, B-cell-depleted T cells, or PBMCs supplied cDNA or gDNA.

Germline assignment: CDR1 LNHDA and CDR2 SQIVND (reference sequence). The CDR3 runs 13 residues. Trimming removed 3 bases at V and 5 bases at J, with 10 bases between. Original data processing: Estimation of nucleated cell counts was performed using reference gene primer amplification. Data came from immunoSEQ multiplex PCR; TCRdb stores just in-frame clones and leaves some out. V, J and clone size are taken as reported in that table, and D and trimming were inferred from the DNA itself. The sample gives about 160,000 clones, over 80% of which show up once; roughly 4% is in the top ten. The chain uses TRBV19 and TRBJ2-5; unclear D gene. This TCR was sampled from a woman aged 55-69 years who had recovered from COVID-19. Sequenced sample: peripheral blood. The CDR3 sequence is CASSIVGSETQYF. The CDR3 DNA follows: TGTGCCAGTAGTATCGTCGGGTCGGAGACCCAGTACTTC.